The next 25 T cell receptor beta chains were all read from a single sample in a study of siplizumab effects on memory and regulatory T cells. Only in-frame clones appear in the TCRdb table, and some are missing; sequencing was by immunoSEQ multiplex PCR. The sample lists fewer than 130,000 clones, roughly 92% occurring once. The sequencing sample was made of CD4+ T cells sorted from blood. The receptors derive from a human donor in good health.

J is TRBJ2-7 and V is TRBV19; the D is unclear. The CDR3 contains 14 residues. Germline V gene sequence: CDR1 LNHDA, CDR2 SQIVND (reference sequence). V lost 11 bases and J lost 2, with 19 bases in between. Here the CDR3 reads CACAPGPNPYEQYF. DNA for the CDR3: TGTGCCTGTGCGCCAGGACCGAATCCCTACGAGCAGTACTTC.

This chain connects TRBV6-1 to TRBJ1-5, with D uncertain. The CDR3 totals 15 residues. Germline lookup yields CDR1 MNHNS and CDR2 SASEGT. Trimming shortened V by 1 base and J by 6 bases, and 13 bases separated the two germline ends. The CDR3 DNA sequence: TGTGCCAGCAGTGAAGGTCAAAGGTCGGGTCAGCCCCAGCATTTT. The encoded protein is CASSEGQRSGQPQHF.

The V gene is TRBV5-1, the J gene TRBJ1-2; possibly TRBD1 for D (5 bases). The CDR3 has 13 amino acids. Germline V gives CDR1 SGHRS, CDR2 YFSETQ. Trimming cost V 4 bases and J 5 bases, with 12 bases left between them. In DNA form, the CDR3 reads TGCGCCAGCAGCAGGGCGGGGGAATATGGCTACACCTTC. This translates into CASSRAGEYGYTF.

The chain carries TRBV7-8 and TRBJ1-5, with a weak D call TRBD1 (6 bases). CDR3 size: 18 residues. Germline V gives CDR1 SGHVS, CDR2 FQNEAQ. V was trimmed by 6 bases and J by 1 base, leaving 22 bases between them. CDR3 sequence: CASRHRGYGGFSNQPQHF. The CDR3 DNA reads TGTGCCAGCAGACATAGGGGGTACGGGGGGTTCAGCAATCAGCCCCAGCATTTT.

The V gene is TRBV19, the J gene TRBJ2-7; maybe TRBD2 (6 bases). Germline V gene lookup returns CDR1 LNHDA and CDR2 SQIVND (reference sequence). This CDR3 is 15 amino acids long. V shed 1 base and J shed 0 bases, with 10 bases lying between them. The CDR3 reads CASSIGGGPSYEQYF. The DNA for the CDR3 is TGTGCCAGTAGTATAGGAGGAGGGCCCTCCTACGAGCAGTACTTC. The whole variable domain, filled in from reference TRBV19 and TRBJ2-7, reads DGGITQSPKYLFRKEGQNVTLSCEQNLNHDAMYWYRQDPGQGLRLIYYSQIVNDFQKGDIAEGYSVSREKKESFPLTVTSAQKNPTAFYLCASSIGGGPSYEQYFGPGTRLTVT.

This chain uses TRBV6-5 with TRBJ2-3; a possible D gene is TRBD2 (6 bases). The CDR3 runs 15 residues. V was cut by 0 bases and J by 6 bases, with 13 bases left in between. Germline CDR1 is MNHEY and CDR2 is SVGAGI. The CDR3 DNA reads TGTGCCAGCAGTTACTCGGTGGTAGCGGCTGATACGCAGTATTTT. This encodes CASSYSVVAADTQYF.

The V call is TRBV5-1, the J call TRBJ2-2; D possibly corresponds to TRBD1 (6 bases). The CDR3 sequence is 16 residues long. V was clipped by 4 bases and J by 1 base, with 14 bases between them. CDR1 is SGHRS, CDR2 YFSETQ, per germline. CDR3: CASSLRPTGNTGELFF. The CDR3 DNA reads TGCGCCAGCAGCCTTAGACCGACAGGGAACACCGGGGAGCTGTTTTTT.

The chain uses TRBV19 and TRBJ2-5; 9 positions match TRBD1. The germline gives CDR1 LNHDA, CDR2 SQIVND (reference sequence). The CDR3 loop spans 13 amino acids. Trimming cost V 5 bases and J 4 bases; bases outside gene matches: 2. Here the CDR3 reads CASSGTGTETQYF. The CDR3 DNA is TGTGCCAGTAGTGGGACAGGGACAGAGACCCAGTACTTC.

This rearrangement joins TRBV30 to TRBJ2-3, with 7 bases fitting TRBD1. CDR1 and CDR2 (germline): GTSNPN, SVGIG (reference sequence). V shed 5 bases, J shed 4 bases, and the junction held 3 bases outside the gene matches. The CDR3 runs to 12 residues. The CDR3 protein is CAWGDSADTQYF. The CDR3 region has the DNA TGTGCCTGGGGGGACAGTGCAGATACGCAGTATTTT.

The chain employs TRBV27 and TRBJ1-1; 7 bases align to TRBD1. This CDR3 spans 15 amino acids. Trimming took 4 bases from V and 2 from J; bases not matched to a gene: 7. Per germline, CDR1 MNHEY and CDR2 SMNVEV (reference sequence). The CDR3 reads CASSSAGTDNTEAFF. The CDR3 region has the DNA TGTGCCAGCAGTTCCGCCGGGACAGATAACACTGAAGCTTTCTTT.

The chain employs TRBV5-4 and TRBJ1-1; D is perhaps TRBD1 (6 bases). V was pared by 5 bases and J by 6 bases, with 14 bases between. The V gene's germline CDR1 is SGHNT and CDR2 YYREEE (reference sequence). This CDR3 is 13 amino acids long. The CDR3 coding sequence is TGTGCCAGCAGTCGGAACAGGGTTCCTGAAGCTTTCTTT. It specifies CASSRNRVPEAFF.

The chain links TRBV2 to TRBJ2-5, with 8 bases that match TRBD1. The germline CDR1 and CDR2 sequences are SNHLY and FYNNEI. The CDR3 totals 15 residues. V gave up 7 bases and J gave up 1 base; unmatched junction bases: 8. The CDR3 loop reads CASTTDRGPQETQYF. The CDR3, as DNA: TGTGCCAGCACGACCGACAGGGGTCCCCAAGAGACCCAGTACTTC.

This clone was found a few times. V is TRBV6-6 and J is TRBJ1-3; the D is unclear. This CDR3 has 14 amino acids. With 0 bases removed from V and 1 base from J, the gap between germline ends came to 4 bases. The germline V gene encodes CDR1 MNHNY and CDR2 SVGAGI (reference sequence). This CDR3 reads CASSYSVSGNTIYF. The CDR3 nucleotides are TGTGCCAGCAGTTACTCGGTTTCTGGAAACACCATATATTTT.

V is TRBV18 and J is TRBJ1-4; D is undetermined. Germline V CDR1 and CDR2: KGHSH, LQKENI. The CDR3 is 16 residues long. The V end lost 2 bases, the J end lost 5 bases, and 15 bases lay between the germline ends. CDR3 residues: CASSPSSPGVNEKLFF. CDR3 nucleotide sequence: TGTGCCAGCTCACCATCCTCCCCCGGAGTGAATGAAAAACTGTTTTTT.

The chain has TRBV15 and TRBJ2-7; 11 bases match TRBD2. The CDR3 sequence is 15 residues long. Germline loops: CDR1 LNHNV, CDR2 YYDKDF (reference sequence). V was clipped by 4 bases and J by 5 bases; unmatched bases: 7. CDR3 sequence: CATSTLAGGNHEQYF. The CDR3 DNA reads as TGTGCCACCAGCACCCTAGCGGGGGGCAACCACGAGCAGTACTTC. The whole variable domain, filled in from reference TRBV15 and TRBJ2-7, reads DAMVIQNPRYQVTQFGKPVTLSCSQTLNHNVMYWYQQKSSQAPKLLFHYYDKDFNNEADTPDNFQSRRPNTSFCFLDIRSPGLGDTAMYLCATSTLAGGNHEQYFGPGTRLTVT.

V gene TRBV6-5 combines with J gene TRBJ1-1; weak D call: TRBD1 (5 bases). This CDR3 spans 15 amino acids. The germline gives CDR1 MNHEY, CDR2 SVGAGI. With 6 bases removed from V and 3 bases from J, the gap between germline ends came to 17 bases. CDR3 amino acids: CASRPLGVKDTEAFF. The DNA for the CDR3 is TGTGCCAGCAGACCTTTGGGGGTGAAAGACACTGAAGCTTTCTTT.

The rearrangement links TRBV6-1 to TRBJ1-2; D ambiguous. Deletions cut 2 bases from V and 8 bases from J, with 15 bases between. The germline gives CDR1 MNHNS, CDR2 SASEGT. This CDR3 contains 14 residues. CDR3 loop: CASSELHTMAGYTF. The CDR3 coding sequence is TGTGCCAGCAGTGAATTACACACAATGGCCGGCTACACCTTC.

V usage is TRBV6-1 and J usage is TRBJ1-2; D is uncertain. This CDR3 has 14 amino acids. The V gene's germline CDR1 is MNHNS and CDR2 SASEGT. Trimming shortened V by 5 bases and J by 4 bases, and 14 bases separated the two germline ends. The CDR3 region has the DNA TGTGCCAGCAGTCCTCTCCTGGGCTCCTATGGCTACACCTTC. This codes for CASSPLLGSYGYTF.

The rearrangement links TRBV5-1 to TRBJ2-3, with a tentative D call TRBD1 (5 bases). Germline loops: CDR1 SGHRS, CDR2 YFSETQ. Between the trimmed V and J ends, which lost 2 bases and 4 bases, there was a span of 20 bases. This CDR3 region has 17 residues. CDR3 protein: CASSFFSHRLNPDTQYF. CDR3 DNA sequence: TGCGCCAGCAGCTTTTTCTCCCACAGGTTGAATCCAGATACGCAGTATTTT.

This clone was found once. The V and J genes are TRBV5-1 and TRBJ2-5; either TRBD1 or TRBD2 may fit D (5 bases each). The germline V gene has CDR1 SGHRS and CDR2 YFSETQ. This CDR3 is 13 amino acids long. V lost 6 bases and J 5 bases, leaving 14 bases between the germline ends. CDR3 protein: CASTIRDGETQYF. The CDR3 DNA reads as TGCGCCAGCACAATCAGGGACGGGGAGACCCAGTACTTC. Using reference TRBV5-1 and TRBJ2-5 for the parts outside the CDR3, the full variable domain is KAGVTQTPRYLIKTRGQQVTLSCSPISGHRSVSWYQQTPGQGLQFLFEYFSETQRNKGNFPGRFSGRQFSNSRSEMNVSTLELGDSALYLCASTIRDGETQYFGPGTRLLVL.

J is TRBJ2-7 and V is TRBV18; D is uncertain. This CDR3 spans 14 amino acids. Germline V CDR1 and CDR2: KGHSH, LQKENI. The V end was cut by 1 base, the J end by 4 bases, with 11 bases between. CDR3 sequence (DNA): TGTGCCAGCTCACCACAGACTGCAGATTACGAGCAGTACTTC. Translation gives CASSPQTADYEQYF.

This sequence joins TRBV7-2 and TRBJ2-5; D possibly corresponds to TRBD1 (5 bases). The germline V gene encodes CDR1 SGHTA and CDR2 FQGNSA. The V and J ends lost 2 bases and 13 bases respectively, with 17 bases between them. The CDR3 runs 13 residues. The CDR3 DNA sequence: TGTGCCAGCAGCTTAATAGGGGCACCCGCCGCGTACTTC. It is translated as CASSLIGAPAAYF.

The genes are TRBV7-2 and TRBJ1-4; TRBD1 is a possible D gene (6 bases). Germline V CDR1 and CDR2: SGHTA, FQGNSA. The CDR3 has 15 amino acids. V dropped 5 bases and J dropped 5 bases, with 15 bases sitting between them. Here the CDR3 DNA reads TGTGCCAGCAGCCTCCAGGACAGAGGGAATGAAAAACTGTTTTTT. Translated: CASSLQDRGNEKLFF.

The gene calls are TRBV27 and TRBJ1-1; 9 positions agree with TRBD1. Germline CDR1 reads MNHEY; CDR2 reads SMNVEV (reference sequence). The length of the CDR3 is 17 residues. The trim removed 7 bases at V and 1 base at J, leaving 13 bases unmatched. CDR3: CASTAGTGYNPNTEAFF. The CDR3 bases are TGTGCCAGCACCGCCGGGACAGGGTATAATCCGAACACTGAAGCTTTCTTT.

With regard to this clone: The junction departs from germline at one end; a sequencing error may be responsible. Other DNA sequences in this specimen translate into the identical CDR3. The DNA for the CDR3 is TGTGCCAGTAGCGGACGACTAGCGGGACGAGGCTCCTACAATGAGCAGTTCTTC. Amino acids: CASSGRLAGRGSYNEQFF. The chain has TRBV9 and TRBJ2-1; 11 bases are a match to TRBD2. Germline CDR1 SGDLS, CDR2 YYNGEE. The CDR3 contains 18 residues.